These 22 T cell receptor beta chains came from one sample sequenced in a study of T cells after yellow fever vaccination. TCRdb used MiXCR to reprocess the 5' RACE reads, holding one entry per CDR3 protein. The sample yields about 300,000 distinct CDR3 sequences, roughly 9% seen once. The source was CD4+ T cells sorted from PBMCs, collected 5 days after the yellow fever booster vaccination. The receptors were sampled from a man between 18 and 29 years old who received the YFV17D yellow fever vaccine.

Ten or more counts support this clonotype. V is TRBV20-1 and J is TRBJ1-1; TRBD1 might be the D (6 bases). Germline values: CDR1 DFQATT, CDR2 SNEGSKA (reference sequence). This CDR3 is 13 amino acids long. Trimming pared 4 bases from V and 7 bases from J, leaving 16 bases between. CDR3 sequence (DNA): TGCAGTGCTACCCGAGGTCGGGACATTGAAGCTTTCTTT. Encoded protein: CSATRGRDIEAFF.

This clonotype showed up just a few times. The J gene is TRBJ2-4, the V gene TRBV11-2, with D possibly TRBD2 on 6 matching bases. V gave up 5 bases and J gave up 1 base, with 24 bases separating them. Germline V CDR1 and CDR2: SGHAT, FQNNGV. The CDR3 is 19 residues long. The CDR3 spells CASSPGTLLDYRAKNIQYF. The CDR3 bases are TGTGCCAGCAGCCCCGGGACCCTACTGGACTACCGCGCCAAAAACATTCAGTACTTC.

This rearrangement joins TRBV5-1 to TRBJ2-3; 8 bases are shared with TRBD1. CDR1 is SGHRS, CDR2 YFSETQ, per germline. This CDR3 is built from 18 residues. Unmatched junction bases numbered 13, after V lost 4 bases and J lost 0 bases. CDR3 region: CASSPGQGALRSTDTQYF. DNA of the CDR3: TGCGCCAGCAGCCCCGGACAGGGCGCCCTCAGGAGCACAGATACGCAGTATTTT.

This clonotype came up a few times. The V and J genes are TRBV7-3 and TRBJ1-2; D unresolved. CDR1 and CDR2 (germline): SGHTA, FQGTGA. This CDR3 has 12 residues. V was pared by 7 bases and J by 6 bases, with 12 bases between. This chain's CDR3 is CASIVLAHGYTF. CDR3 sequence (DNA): TGTGCCAGCATAGTTTTAGCACATGGCTACACCTTC. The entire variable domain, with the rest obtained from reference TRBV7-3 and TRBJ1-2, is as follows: GAGVSQTPSNKVTEKGKYVELRCDPISGHTALYWYRQSLGQGPEFLIYFQGTGAADDSGLPNDRFFAVRPEGSVSTLKIQRTERGDSAVYLCASIVLAHGYTFGSGTRLTVV.

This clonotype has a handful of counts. The CDR3 here is CASSLEGTDYNEQFF. Written as DNA, the CDR3 is TGTGCCAGCAGCTTAGAAGGGACTGACTACAATGAGCAGTTCTTC. This chain connects TRBV7-2 to TRBJ2-1, with D perhaps matching TRBD2 (6 bases). The germline gives CDR1 SGHTA, CDR2 FQGNSA. The CDR3 spans 15 residues. V was pared by 1 base and J by 3 bases, with 10 bases between.

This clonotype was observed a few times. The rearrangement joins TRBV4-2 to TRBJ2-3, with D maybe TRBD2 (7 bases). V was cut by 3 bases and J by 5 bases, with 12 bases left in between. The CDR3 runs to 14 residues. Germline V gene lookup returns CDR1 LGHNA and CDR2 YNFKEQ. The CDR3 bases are TGTGCCAGCAGCCACGGGGGGCGAGGAGATACGCAGTATTTT. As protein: CASSHGGRGDTQYF.

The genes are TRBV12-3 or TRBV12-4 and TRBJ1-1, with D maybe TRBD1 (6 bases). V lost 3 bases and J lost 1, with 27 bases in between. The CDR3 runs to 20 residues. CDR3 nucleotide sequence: TGTGCCAGCAGTTTCCGCCCAATCCTGGGGACACGTTGGACGAACACTGAAGCTTTCTTT. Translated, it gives CASSFRPILGTRWTNTEAFF.

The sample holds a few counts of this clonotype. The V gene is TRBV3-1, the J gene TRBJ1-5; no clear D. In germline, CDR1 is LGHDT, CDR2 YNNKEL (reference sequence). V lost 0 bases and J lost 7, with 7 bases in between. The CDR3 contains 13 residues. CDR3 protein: CASSQDGVQPQHF. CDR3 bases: TGTGCCAGCAGCCAAGACGGAGTGCAGCCCCAGCATTTT.

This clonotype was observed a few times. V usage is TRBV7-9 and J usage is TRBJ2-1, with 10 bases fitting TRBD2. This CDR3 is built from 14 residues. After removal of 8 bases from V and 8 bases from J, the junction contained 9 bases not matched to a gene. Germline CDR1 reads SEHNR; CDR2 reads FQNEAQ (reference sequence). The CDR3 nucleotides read TGTGCCAGCGGAAAAGCGGGGGGGCTGGATGAGCAGTTCTTC. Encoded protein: CASGKAGGLDEQFF.

In nucleotides, the CDR3 is TGCAGTGCCTACGGGGCGGGGACAGATACGCAGTATTTT. Its protein is CSAYGAGTDTQYF. This sequence joins TRBV20-1 and TRBJ2-3, with a tentative D call TRBD2 (6 bases). The V and J ends lost 6 bases and 3 bases respectively, with 13 bases between them. The germline V gene encodes CDR1 DFQATT and CDR2 SNEGSKA (reference sequence). The length of the CDR3 is 13 residues.

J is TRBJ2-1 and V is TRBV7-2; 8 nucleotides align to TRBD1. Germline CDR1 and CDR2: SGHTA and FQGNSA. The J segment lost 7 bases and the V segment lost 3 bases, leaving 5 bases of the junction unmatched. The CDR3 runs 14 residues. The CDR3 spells CASSLQGARNEQFF. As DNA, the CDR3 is TGTGCCAGCAGCTTGCAGGGGGCAAGGAATGAGCAGTTCTTC.

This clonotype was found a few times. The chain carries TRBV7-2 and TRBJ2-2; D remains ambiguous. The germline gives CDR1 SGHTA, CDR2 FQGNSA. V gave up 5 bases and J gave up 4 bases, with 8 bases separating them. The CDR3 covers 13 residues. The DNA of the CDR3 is TGTGCCAGCAGCCTTTTAGTCACCGGGGAGCTGTTTTTT. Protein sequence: CASSLLVTGELFF.

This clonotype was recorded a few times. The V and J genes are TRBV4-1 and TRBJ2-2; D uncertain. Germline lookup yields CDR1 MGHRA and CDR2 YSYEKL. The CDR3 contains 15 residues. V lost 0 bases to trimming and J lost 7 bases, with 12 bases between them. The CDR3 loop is CASSQEYSGYGELFF. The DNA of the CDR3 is TGCGCCAGCAGCCAAGAATATTCGGGTTACGGGGAGCTGTTTTTT.

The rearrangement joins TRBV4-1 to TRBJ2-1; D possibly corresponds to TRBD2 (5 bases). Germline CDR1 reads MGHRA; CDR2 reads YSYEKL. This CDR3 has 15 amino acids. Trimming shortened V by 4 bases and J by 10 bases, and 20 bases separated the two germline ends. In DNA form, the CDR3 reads TGCGCCAGCAGCCCCCTAGCCCCTAGGGTCGTGGAGCAGTTCTTC. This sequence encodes CASSPLAPRVVEQFF.

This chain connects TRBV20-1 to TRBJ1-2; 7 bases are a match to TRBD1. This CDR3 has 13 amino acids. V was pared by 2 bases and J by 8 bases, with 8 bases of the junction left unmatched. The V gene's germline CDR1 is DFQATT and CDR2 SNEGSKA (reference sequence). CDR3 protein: CSARLSQGDGYTF. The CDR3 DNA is TGCAGTGCTAGACTTTCGCAGGGGGACGGCTACACCTTC.

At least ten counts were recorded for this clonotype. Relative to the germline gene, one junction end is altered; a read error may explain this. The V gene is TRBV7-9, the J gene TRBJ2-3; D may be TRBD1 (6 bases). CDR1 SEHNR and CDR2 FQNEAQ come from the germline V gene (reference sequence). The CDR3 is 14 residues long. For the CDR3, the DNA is TGTGCCAGCAGATTAGACAGGAGCACAGATACGCAGTATTTT. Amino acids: CASRLDRSTDTQYF.

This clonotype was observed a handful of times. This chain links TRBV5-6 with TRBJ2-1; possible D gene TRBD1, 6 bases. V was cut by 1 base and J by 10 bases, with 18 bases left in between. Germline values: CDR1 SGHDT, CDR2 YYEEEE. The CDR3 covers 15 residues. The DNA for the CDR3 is TGTGCCAGCAGCTTGTTAGGTCGGGACACCACGGAGCAGTTCTTC. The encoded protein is CASSLLGRDTTEQFF.

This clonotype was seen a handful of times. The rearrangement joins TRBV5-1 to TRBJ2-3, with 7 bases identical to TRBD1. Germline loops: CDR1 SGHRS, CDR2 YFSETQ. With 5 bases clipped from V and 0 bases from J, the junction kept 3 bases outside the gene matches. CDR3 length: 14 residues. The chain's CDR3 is CASRRDSSTDTQYF. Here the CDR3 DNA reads TGCGCCAGCAGAAGGGACAGTAGCACAGATACGCAGTATTTT.

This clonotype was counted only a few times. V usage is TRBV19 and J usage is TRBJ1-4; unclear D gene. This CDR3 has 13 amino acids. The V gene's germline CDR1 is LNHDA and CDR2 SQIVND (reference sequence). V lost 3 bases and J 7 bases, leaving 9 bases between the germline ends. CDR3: CASSITATEKLFF. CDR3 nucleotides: TGTGCCAGTAGTATTACAGCAACTGAAAAACTGTTTTTT. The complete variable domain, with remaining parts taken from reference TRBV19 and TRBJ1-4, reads DGGITQSPKYLFRKEGQNVTLSCEQNLNHDAMYWYRQDPGQGLRLIYYSQIVNDFQKGDIAEGYSVSREKKESFPLTVTSAQKNPTAFYLCASSITATEKLFFGSGTQLSVL.

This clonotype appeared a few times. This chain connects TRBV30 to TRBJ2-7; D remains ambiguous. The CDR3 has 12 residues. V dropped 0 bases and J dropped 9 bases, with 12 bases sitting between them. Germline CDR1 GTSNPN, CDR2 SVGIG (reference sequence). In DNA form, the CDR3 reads TGTGCCTGGAGTGTCAGCAGAGTAGGGCAGTACTTC. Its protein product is CAWSVSRVGQYF.

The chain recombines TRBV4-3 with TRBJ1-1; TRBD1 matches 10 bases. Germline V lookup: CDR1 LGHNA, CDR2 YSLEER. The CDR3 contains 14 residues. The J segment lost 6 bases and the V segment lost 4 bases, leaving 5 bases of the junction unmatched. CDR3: CASSRTGGLPEAFF. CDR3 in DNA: TGCGCCAGCAGCCGGACAGGGGGGCTCCCTGAAGCTTTCTTT.

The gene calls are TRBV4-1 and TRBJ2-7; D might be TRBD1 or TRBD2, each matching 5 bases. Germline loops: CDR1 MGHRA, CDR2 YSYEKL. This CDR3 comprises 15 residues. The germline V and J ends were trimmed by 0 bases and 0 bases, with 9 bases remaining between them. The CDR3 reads CASSQDGASSYEQYV. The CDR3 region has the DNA TGCGCCAGCAGCCAAGACGGGGCGAGCTCCTACGAGCAGTACGTC.